This TCR beta chain originates from a study of cytomegalovirus exposure and HLA in healthy donors. The germline V gene has CDR1 PRHDT and CDR2 FYEKMQ (reference sequence). The CDR3 covers 14 residues. The V gene lost 0 bases and the J gene lost 7 bases, with 12 bases spanning the gap. PCR involved 60 Vbeta and 13 Jbeta primers. Here immunoSEQ multiplex PCR was the method, and the copy in TCRdb shows in-frame clones only, minus some. This sample has hundreds of thousands of clones, with nearly 80% found just once. Sequencing was performed on PBMCs. The receptor's source is a male donor in good health and CMV-seronegative. This chain connects TRBV13 to TRBJ1-1; no firm D call. CDR3 loop: CASSLGADNVEAFF. CDR3 coding DNA: TGTGCCAGCAGCTTAGGGGCAGACAATGTTGAAGCTTTCTTT.